Each of the 17 T cell receptor beta chains below was sequenced from the same sample in a study of identical twins listed by TCRdb under 2016. Libraries were prepared through 5' RACE. Sequenced using an Illumina HiSeq 2000. TCRdb redid the processing of the public reads, applying fastp at Q25 and MiXCR, and retained in-frame beta chains. Every entry covers one CDR3 protein and lists the most common genes and DNA from its rows. This sample lists 450,000 or so distinct CDR3 sequences; 12% to 15% were detected once. The ten largest make up more than 0.5% of the sample. These sequences were also reported in another study, on yellow fever vaccine responses in identical twins.

Sequenced sample: CD4+ T cells sorted from blood. Every receptor here comes from a woman between 18 and 30 years old in good health.

The genes are TRBV11-2 and TRBJ2-5; 9 bases match TRBD2. J lost 1 base, V lost 5 bases, and 5 bases had no gene match. In germline, CDR1 is SGHAT, CDR2 FQNNGV. This CDR3 comprises 15 residues. The chain's CDR3 is CASSPRLAVQETQYF. The CDR3 DNA follows: TGTGCCAGCAGCCCCCGACTAGCGGTCCAAGAGACCCAGTACTTC.

Only a few counts were recorded for this clonotype. The chain joins TRBV7-9 to TRBJ2-2, with 9 bases lining up with TRBD1. Germline values: CDR1 SEHNR, CDR2 FQNEAQ (reference sequence). V lost 5 bases, J lost 4 bases, and 8 bases stayed unmatched. CDR3 length: 16 amino acids. The CDR3 is CASSPPGTGTTGELFF. The CDR3 nucleotides are TGTGCCAGCAGCCCTCCCGGGACAGGGACCACCGGGGAGCTGTTTTTT.

This chain uses TRBV24-1 with TRBJ2-3; perhaps D is TRBD1 or TRBD2 (5 bases each). Trimming removed 1 base at V and 9 bases at J, with 10 bases between. CDR1 KGHDR and CDR2 SFDVKD come from the germline V gene. This CDR3 comprises 13 residues. The CDR3 coding sequence is TGTGCCACCAGTGATTTTGGGGGTAGCACGCAGTATTTT. Translation gives CATSDFGGSTQYF.

This clonotype came up a few times. The V call is TRBV20-1, the J call TRBJ2-7; 13 bases line up with TRBD2. Looked up from germline, CDR1 is DFQATT and CDR2 is SNEGSKA (reference sequence). V was pared by 2 bases and J by 2 bases, with 12 bases of the junction left unmatched. This CDR3 region has 18 residues. The CDR3 DNA sequence: TGCAGTGCTAGACCCCGGACTAGCGGGAGTATCGCGGCCTACGAGCAGTACTTC. Residues: CSARPRTSGSIAAYEQYF.

The table lists this clonotype with a few counts. V usage is TRBV11-2 and J usage is TRBJ2-1, with D unclear. CDR1 SGHAT and CDR2 FQNNGV come from the germline V gene. Trimming shortened V by 1 base and J by 2 bases, and 9 bases separated the two germline ends. The CDR3 length is 15 residues. The DNA for the CDR3 is TGTGCCAGCAGCTTAGGGGCAGGACCCTACAATGAGCAGTTCTTC. Encoded protein: CASSLGAGPYNEQFF. The entire variable domain, with the rest obtained from reference TRBV11-2 and TRBJ2-1, is as follows: EAGVAQSPRYKIIEKRQSVAFWCNPISGHATLYWYQQILGQGPKLLIQFQNNGVVDDSQLPKDRFSAERLKGVDSTLKIQPAKLEDSAVYLCASSLGAGPYNEQFFGPGTRLTVL.

This clonotype was seen more than once but under ten times. The CDR3 is CASSPGGLTPGEQFF. The CDR3 DNA reads TGTGCCAGCAGCCCAGGGGGCCTCACCCCCGGGGAGCAGTTCTTC. The chain combines TRBV7-3 with TRBJ2-1; 8 bases agree with TRBD1. The CDR3 contains 15 residues. CDR1 and CDR2 (germline): SGHTA, FQGTGA. Unmatched junction bases numbered 13, after V lost 5 bases and J lost 10 bases.

This clonotype was picked up a small number of times. The chain is built from TRBV18 and TRBJ1-1; D call uncertain. Deletions cut 3 bases from V and 3 bases from J, with 8 bases between. This CDR3 comprises 13 residues. From germline, CDR1 is KGHSH and CDR2 LQKENI. The CDR3 sequence is CASSPFGDTEAFF. CDR3 DNA sequence: TGTGCCAGCTCACCCTTTGGGGACACTGAAGCTTTCTTT.

This clonotype came up a few times. The chain combines TRBV7-8 with TRBJ2-7; TRBD2 matches 12 bases. V lost 1 base and J lost 6; bases outside the gene matches: 7. Germline assignment: CDR1 SGHVS and CDR2 FQNEAQ. The CDR3 length is 16 residues. CDR3 sequence reads: CASSLGRLAGESEQYF. CDR3 nucleotide sequence: TGTGCCAGCAGCTTAGGGCGACTAGCGGGAGAGAGCGAGCAGTACTTC.

This clonotype was seen a few times. The chain is built from TRBV2 and TRBJ1-2; TRBD1 matches 8 bases. Germline V CDR1 and CDR2: SNHLY, FYNNEI. J gave up 3 bases and V 6 bases, and 3 bases lay outside the gene matches. The CDR3 is 13 residues long. DNA for the CDR3: TGTGCCAGCAGCCCGGGACAGGACTATGGCTACACCTTC. As protein: CASSPGQDYGYTF.

This clonotype was detected a few times. The chain recombines TRBV5-1 with TRBJ2-1, with a tentative D call TRBD1 (6 bases). CDR1 is SGHRS and CDR2 is YFSETQ in the germline V gene. This CDR3 spans 16 amino acids. Deletions cut 0 bases from V and 4 bases from J, with 14 bases between. The CDR3 region is CASSLDEGVGYNEQFF. In nucleotides, the CDR3 is TGCGCCAGCAGCTTGGATGAGGGGGTGGGTTACAATGAGCAGTTCTTC.

The genes are TRBV20-1 and TRBJ2-3; D is unresolved. V lost 1 base and J 6 bases, leaving 8 bases between the germline ends. The CDR3 covers 12 residues. Germline V gene sequence: CDR1 DFQATT, CDR2 SNEGSKA (reference sequence). The CDR3 DNA reads TGCAGTGCTAGAGCCGCGGAGGATACGCAGTATTTT. Translating it yields CSARAAEDTQYF.

The V call is TRBV7-2, the J call TRBJ2-7; D remains unclear. The length of the CDR3 is 14 residues. The ends were cut back, 5 bases at V and 0 bases at J, with 11 bases in the middle. Germline V lookup: CDR1 SGHTA, CDR2 FQGNSA. This CDR3 reads CASSGQRISYEQYF. The DNA of the CDR3 is TGTGCCAGCAGCGGGCAGCGAATCTCCTACGAGCAGTACTTC.

Only a few counts were recorded for this clonotype. V gene TRBV7-2 combines with J gene TRBJ2-3; 12 bases match TRBD2. CDR3 length: 16 amino acids. J gave up 9 bases and V 4 bases, and 11 bases lay outside the gene matches. The germline V gene has CDR1 SGHTA and CDR2 FQGNSA. CDR3 amino acids: CASSSSLAGGPRTQYF. The DNA of the CDR3 is TGTGCCAGCAGCTCCTCGCTAGCGGGGGGGCCGCGAACGCAGTATTTT.

This clonotype was recorded a few times. The gene calls are TRBV28 and TRBJ1-5; no reliable D call. V was trimmed by 7 bases and J by 4 bases, leaving 17 bases between them. Germline V gene sequence: CDR1 MDHEN, CDR2 SYDVKM. The CDR3 spans 15 residues. The chain's CDR3 is CASTEDNGWNQPQHF. DNA for the CDR3: TGTGCCAGCACAGAGGATAACGGGTGGAATCAGCCCCAGCATTTT.

The rearrangement uses TRBV20-1 and TRBJ2-1; a weak D match, TRBD1 (6 bases). Between the trimmed V and J ends, which lost 5 bases and 1 base, there was a span of 15 bases. Germline CDR1 reads DFQATT; CDR2 reads SNEGSKA (reference sequence). This CDR3 has 15 residues. This CDR3 reads CSAPTQGKSYNEQFF. Here the CDR3 DNA reads TGCAGTGCTCCCACTCAGGGGAAATCCTACAATGAGCAGTTCTTC.

The chain combines TRBV5-1 with TRBJ1-1, with 7 bases aligning to TRBD1. Germline V CDR1 and CDR2: SGHRS, YFSETQ. The CDR3 covers 15 residues. V shed 2 bases and J 8 bases; nucleotides not matched to a gene: 12. The CDR3 sequence is CASSFIPGQQTEAFF. In DNA, the CDR3 is TGCGCCAGCAGCTTTATACCGGGACAGCAAACCGAAGCTTTCTTT. Full variable domain (missing parts from reference TRBV5-1 and TRBJ1-1): KAGVTQTPRYLIKTRGQQVTLSCSPISGHRSVSWYQQTPGQGLQFLFEYFSETQRNKGNFPGRFSGRQFSNSRSEMNVSTLELGDSALYLCASSFIPGQQTEAFFGQGTRLTVV.

This clonotype was counted a few times. The chain carries TRBV4-1 and TRBJ2-1; 8 nucleotides align to TRBD2. There are 19 residues in the CDR3. Germline lookup yields CDR1 MGHRA and CDR2 YSYEKL. The V and J ends lost 1 base and 4 bases, in that order; junction bases with no gene match: 15. CDR3 in amino acids: CASSQVDRIGTRGYNEQFF. CDR3 in DNA: TGCGCCAGCAGCCAAGTTGACCGCATTGGGACTAGGGGGTACAATGAGCAGTTCTTC.